This is a list of T cell receptor beta chains from one sample in a study of blood T cell repertoires in COVID-19. Sequencing used immunoSEQ multiplex PCR; TCRdb keeps in-frame clones, though not all of them. The data show some 350,000 clones, with around 90% seen just once and more than 5% held by the top ten. Sample: PBMCs or T cells enriched from blood (not recorded which). These receptor sequences come from a man aged 30 to 45 who had recovered from COVID-19. Both conserved end residues are part of each CDR3. A D gene is named only where the DNA matches it firmly. The listing skips clone size in some rows; elsewhere it reads once, few, many or a size class.

>TRBJ2-5|TRBD2|TRBV5-1|few
CASSLGLAGGGETQYF
TGCGCCAGCAGCCTGGGACTAGCGGGGGGAGGAGAGACCCAGTACTTC
>TRBJ2-7|-|TRBV15|-
CATSRDIAYEQYF
TGTGCCACCAGCAGGGACATTGCCTACGAGCAGTACTTC
>TRBJ2-1|TRBD2|TRBV5-1|-
CASSLLSSGGADEQFF
TGCGCCAGCAGCTTATTGTCCAGCGGGGGGGCGGATGAGCAGTTCTTC
>TRBJ2-7|TRBD2|TRBV5-1|-
CASSLGGPSSGGAYEQYF
TGCGCCAGCAGCTTGGGAGGGCCTAGTAGCGGGGGAGCGTACGAGCAGTACTTC
>TRBJ1-1|-|TRBV20-1|-
CSVPMERGSF
TGCAGTGTTCCGATGGAACGAGGGAGTTTT
>TRBJ2-4|TRBD1|TRBV6-1|-
CASSEATAGQGAGNIQYF
TGTGCCAGCAGTGAAGCCACCGCTGGACAGGGGGCGGGAAACATTCAGTACTTC
>TRBJ1-6|TRBD1|TRBV19|once
CASSIRTGPGSPLHF
TGTGCCAGTAGTATTCGGACAGGGCCGGGTTCACCCCTCCACTTT
>TRBJ2-1|-|TRBV11-1|-
CASSLVLATYNEQFF
TGTGCCAGCAGCCTAGTACTAGCCACCTACAATGAGCAGTTCTTC
>TRBJ2-3|TRBD2|TRBV5-1|-
CASSIGLERSTDTQYF
TGCGCCAGCAGCATCGGACTAGAACGAAGCACAGATACGCAGTATTTT
>TRBJ2-7|TRBD2|TRBV2|-
CASAGGYHEQYF
TGTGCAAGTGCGGGGGGGTACCACGAGCAGTACTTC